The 9 T cell receptor beta chains below all came from one sample that was sequenced in a study of blood T cells in healthy people across ages. Sample-barcoded 5' priming and a J-beta primer mix drove a second PCR of about 6 to 11 cycles. TCRdb redid the calling of the 5' RACE reads with MiXCR, one entry per CDR3 protein. Here the sample spans roughly 790,000 distinct CDR3 sequences, around 46% being singletons. The sequenced material came from blood. Receptor source: a woman aged 55-70 years in good health.

This chain joins TRBV5-1 and TRBJ2-1; 7 bases are a match to TRBD1. The CDR3 spans 16 residues. V was pared by 0 bases and J by 7 bases, with 10 bases of the junction left unmatched. Germline CDR1 reads SGHRS; CDR2 reads YFSETQ. This CDR3 reads CASSLGGTDLGNEQFF. For the CDR3, the DNA is TGCGCCAGCAGCTTGGGAGGGACAGACCTTGGTAATGAGCAGTTCTTC. Drawing the rest from reference TRBV5-1 and TRBJ2-1, the complete variable domain is KAGVTQTPRYLIKTRGQQVTLSCSPISGHRSVSWYQQTPGQGLQFLFEYFSETQRNKGNFPGRFSGRQFSNSRSEMNVSTLELGDSALYLCASSLGGTDLGNEQFFGPGTRLTVL.

This clonotype was observed a handful of times. V is TRBV7-9 and J is TRBJ2-1; D is uncertain. Germline V lookup: CDR1 SEHNR, CDR2 FQNEAQ (reference sequence). V lost 6 bases and J lost 9, with 18 bases in between. CDR3 length: 14 residues. The CDR3 coding sequence is TGTGCCAGCAGTATAGTAGGACGAACGTCTGAGCAGTTCTTC. Translating gives CASSIVGRTSEQFF.

The sample holds many counts of this clonotype. This chain joins TRBV7-2 and TRBJ2-5; D may be TRBD1 (5 bases). This CDR3 is 13 amino acids long. Trimming took 3 bases from V and 5 from J, leaving 10 bases between them. CDR1 is SGHTA, CDR2 FQGNSA, per germline. The CDR3 reads CASSFQGGETQYF. DNA of the CDR3: TGTGCCAGCAGCTTCCAGGGCGGCGAGACCCAGTACTTC.

The J gene is TRBJ2-4, the V gene TRBV29-1; 10 bases agree with TRBD1. Matching the DNA end better, TRBJ2-7 makes the J call doubtful. The CDR3 runs 14 residues. Germline V gene sequence: CDR1 SQVTM, CDR2 ANQGSEA. The CDR3: CSAQSGTGVSEQYF. CDR3 bases: TGCAGCGCCCAGTCCGGGACAGGGGTAAGCGAGCAGTACTTC.

For this clonotype: A much more abundant neighbour one base away suggests this may be a read error. This sequence joins TRBV13 and TRBJ2-7; TRBD2 aligns across 8 bases. Trimming cost V 4 bases and J 2 bases; bases outside gene matches: 10. There are 16 residues in the CDR3. Per germline, CDR1 PRHDT and CDR2 FYEKMQ (reference sequence). The CDR3 spells CASSSLQSGSTYEQYF. The CDR3 DNA reads TGTGCCAGCAGCTCGCTCCAAAGCGGGAGCACCTACGAGCAGTACTTC.

Ten or more counts support this clonotype. The chain recombines TRBV20-1 with TRBJ2-4, with a weak D call TRBD1 (6 bases). Germline-derived CDR1 and CDR2 are DFQATT and SNEGSKA (reference sequence). This CDR3 contains 15 residues. The V end was cut by 0 bases, the J end by 7 bases, with 16 bases between. CDR3 amino acids: CSARDPGTRENIQYF. The CDR3 DNA reads TGCAGTGCTAGAGATCCGGGGACAAGGGAGAACATTCAGTACTTC.

V usage is TRBV7-9 and J usage is TRBJ2-5; D not resolved. Germline CDR1 SEHNR, CDR2 FQNEAQ (reference sequence). V lost 5 bases to trimming and J lost 4 bases, with 17 bases between them. The CDR3 extends over 15 amino acids. This chain's CDR3 is CASSPTKGRVETQYF. The DNA of the CDR3 is TGTGCCAGCAGCCCTACCAAGGGAAGGGTAGAGACCCAGTACTTC.

The J gene is TRBJ1-1, the V gene TRBV6-2 or TRBV6-3; no clear D. The germline V gene has CDR1 MNHEY and CDR2 SVGEGT. V lost 0 bases, J lost 4 bases, and 18 bases lay in between. This CDR3 contains 17 residues. CDR3 bases: TGTGCCAGCAGTTACTCTCAGCTGGACGGAACGGCCACTGAAGCTTTCTTT. It codes for CASSYSQLDGTATEAFF.

This clonotype was seen only a few times. The rearrangement joins TRBV10-3 to TRBJ2-1; D is perhaps TRBD2 (6 bases). The CDR3 extends over 14 amino acids. V lost 3 bases, J lost 2 bases, and 8 bases lay in between. Germline values: CDR1 ENHRY, CDR2 SYGVKD. The DNA of the CDR3 is TGTGCCATCAGTGATAGCGGTACCTACAATGAGCAGTTCTTC. Amino acid sequence: CAISDSGTYNEQFF.